This TCR beta chain was captured by sequencing in a study of cytomegalovirus exposure and HLA in healthy donors. General observations from the study: According to reports, the classifier identified cytomegalovirus status with high specificity and sensitivity. Further analysis was carried out later, and it showed several of the most significant clusters appearing linked to common viral pathogens.

Note on this clone: The antigen is not known.

The PCR ran on 60 Vbeta and 13 Jbeta primers. Clones were sequenced by immunoSEQ multiplex PCR, and TCRdb holds only the in-frame ones, with some missing. The sample has about 160,000 clones; around 72% are singletons. The CDR3 extends over 15 amino acids. Germline V lookup: CDR1 SGHRS, CDR2 YFSETQ. V dropped 0 bases and J dropped 0 bases, with 7 bases sitting between them. This receptor was identified in a man in his late teens or twenties in good health and CMV-seronegative. The chain has TRBV5-1 and TRBJ1-3; D remains ambiguous. Sequenced sample: PBMCs. The CDR3 DNA is TGCGCCAGCAGCTTGGTAGCGGACTCTGGAAACACCATATATTTT. This translates into CASSLVADSGNTIYF.